The rows below give T cell receptor beta chains drawn from one sample of a study of CD4 T cells in relation to SARS-CoV-2 and coronaviruses. The method was immunoSEQ multiplex PCR; TCRdb's version includes in-frame clones alone and lacks a portion of them. The table shows about 26,000 clones, with 70% to 80% occurring only once. For these TCRs, the target antigens are not known. Sequencing was carried out using CD4+ T cells from PBMCs, cultured in vitro. These receptors were taken from a human donor in good health. Both conserved end residues are part of each CDR3.

J gene,V gene,CDR3 protein
TRBJ1-1,TRBV6-5,CASRTGQFTEAFF
TRBJ1-1,TRBV13,CASSLGDRGRTEAFF
TRBJ2-5,TRBV29-1,CSAASGRVRETQYF
TRBJ2-3,TRBV7-3,CASSLMLAPSDTQYF
TRBJ1-2,TRBV7-8,CASSPQGRYTF
TRBJ2-7,TRBV19,CASSNSGGAYEQYF
TRBJ1-4,TRBV3-1/TRBV3-2,CASSRPNEKLFF
TRBJ1-1,TRBV10-1,CASSPGPWSTEAFF
TRBJ2-1,TRBV25-1,CASSEWGGSYNEQFF
TRBJ2-1,TRBV4-1,CASSQGQGPYNEQFF
TRBJ2-7,TRBV21-1,CASNPVGRGVYEQYF
TRBJ2-2,TRBV12-3/TRBV12-4,CASSRSGELFF
TRBJ2-7,TRBV5-4,CASSQQGVYEQYF
TRBJ1-6,TRBV7-8,CASSPGGQTYNSPLHF
TRBJ2-7,TRBV3-1/TRBV3-2,CASSYRPGTGGEQYF
TRBJ2-3,TRBV6-2/TRBV6-3,CASSYSGTAQMDTQYF
TRBJ2-5,TRBV7-2,CASSPKVGETQYF
TRBJ2-1,TRBV7-8,CASSLRREAPGQFF
TRBJ1-2,TRBV18,CASSPTFLGGTGGEYGYTF
TRBJ2-3,TRBV5-4,CASSFSGSTDTQYF
TRBJ2-7,TRBV5-1,CASSPRGGDEQYF
TRBJ1-2,TRBV19,CASSIERTGYDYGYTF
TRBJ1-1,TRBV20-1,CSLQLNTEAFF
TRBJ1-2,TRBV11-2,CASSPALNYGYTF
TRBJ2-2,TRBV6-2/TRBV6-3,CASSYVRGPGELFF
TRBJ1-4,TRBV7-2,CASSRGLDEKLFF
TRBJ2-7,TRBV19,CASRMTGAEQYF
TRBJ2-2,TRBV7-9,CASSLVALELFF